One T cell receptor beta chain is described in this entry. These data are taken from a study of blood T cell repertoires in COVID-19. Repertoires were generated with immunoSEQ multiplex PCR, while TCRdb's copy carries only in-frame clones and drops some. The sample lists 350,000 to 500,000 clones; roughly 84% were seen once. Sequenced material: PBMCs or T cells enriched from blood (not recorded which). This sequence was found in a woman aged 18 to 35 who had been exposed to COVID-19.

CDR3 nucleotides: TGTGCCAGTAGTCCTATACAGGGACAGGGGAGCAATCAGCCCCAGCATTTT. Its translation: CASSPIQGQGSNQPQHF. This chain connects TRBV19 to TRBJ1-5, with TRBD1 identical over 10 bases. The CDR3 contains 17 residues. Unmatched junction bases numbered 8, after V lost 5 bases and J lost 1 base. Germline loops: CDR1 LNHDA, CDR2 SQIVND (reference sequence).